Here is one TCR beta chain with its context. Its antigen remains undetermined. No clone much larger than this one lies a single base away; base qualities are absent. This sample is part of a study of blood T cell repertoires in COVID-19 (dated by TCRdb to the early 2020s). Broadly, across the study: The collaborator samples originated in the United States, Italy and Spain and spanned the acute and convalescent phases of COVID-19. The repertoires were released in a freely available public database intended as a resource for research on the immune response to SARS-CoV-2. Subjects who had been exposed to COVID-19, were actively infected with it, or had recovered from it provided the deeply sampled blood TCRbeta repertoires that made up the dataset. The material from the prospective study consisted of cDNA or gDNA derived from T cells, B-cell-depleted T cells, or PBMCs. Where available, HLA class I and class II types were obtained from metadata supplied by the sample provider rather than from assay-based typing. A de-identified subject ID, COVID-19 status, age in years and sex were almost always included in the sample metadata. The samples were drawn from the first 160 participants of the ongoing ImmuneRACE study and from roughly 1,300 subjects provided by 6 global collaborators.

The collaborating institutions used their own protocols to collect whole blood in K2EDTA tubes. For TCRbeta analysis, collaborator samples were shipped as frozen whole blood, as isolated PBMCs, or as DNA extracted from either sample type. General conclusions and limits of the study: The quantity of clinical and demographic metadata differed by source and by participant and was supplied without curation.

TCRbeta CDR3 regions were amplified from genomic DNA by means of the immunoSEQ Assay, a bias-controlled multiplex PCR. Concerning the study's data processing: Nucleated cell counts per sample were estimated from amplification of reference gene primers within the assay. Sequence reads were collapsed and filtered to measure the absolute abundance of every unique TCRbeta CDR3 rearrangement. Productive Simpson clonality was computed per sample as the square root of Simpson's diversity index over productive rearrangements. TCRdb took over this immuneACCESS table, retaining in-frame rearrangements with V and J assigned. Such tables are incomplete; in checked studies, under half of the missing clones stem from an unresolved V gene, and the remainder is unexplained. The DNA gave D and trimming, while V, J and clone size come from that table. Across this sample there are 200,000 to 300,000 clones, with 70% to 90% seen only once. 6.2% of the sample goes to the ten largest clones.

The germline V gene provides CDR1 KGHSY and CDR2 FQNENV. The CDR3 goes from the cysteine to the phenylalanine over 16 residues. Only the CDR3 region is kept as DNA, spanning 48 bases read in frame from base 1. The junction shows trimming of 1 base on V and 0 bases on J, and the gene matches do not reach 5 bases of it. This receptor was identified in a man in his 60s with acute or convalescent COVID-19. The chain uses TRBV16 and TRBJ1-2, and TRBD1 aligns with 7 junction nucleotides. The sequenced sample was peripheral blood. The DNA sequence reads TGTGCCAGCAGCCAATTAGGGGACAGCTCTAACTATGGCTACACCTTC. Protein translation: CASSQLGDSSNYGYTF.